A selection of T cell receptor beta chains follows, all from one sample in a study of blood T cell repertoires in COVID-19. Profiled with immunoSEQ multiplex PCR; TCRdb holds only in-frame clones, not every one. The sample lists some 200,000 clones; roughly 88% were seen once. Sequenced input: peripheral blood. The receptor source for this set is a man over 45 with COVID-19, enrolled during active disease. Each CDR3 is given with its conserved first and last residue. The D gene is left open where the match is weak. Clone sizes are given selectively: once, few, many, or a class where the clone is expanded.

d_gene: -; abundance: -; j_gene: TRBJ2-5; v_gene: TRBV7-9; CDR3aa: CASSQGETQYF
d_gene: TRBD2; abundance: -; j_gene: TRBJ2-1; v_gene: TRBV30; CDR3aa: CAWTPARLPGLAGGGFF
d_gene: TRBD1; abundance: -; j_gene: TRBJ2-5; v_gene: TRBV5-4; CDR3aa: CASSSTGGGETQYF
d_gene: -; abundance: -; j_gene: TRBJ1-1; v_gene: TRBV5-5; CDR3aa: CASSLGGQLEAFF
d_gene: TRBD2; abundance: -; j_gene: TRBJ2-7; v_gene: TRBV9; CDR3aa: CASSVEGLAGAGAGYEQYF
d_gene: -; abundance: few; j_gene: TRBJ2-1; v_gene: TRBV5-1; CDR3aa: CASSRGLTYNEQFF
d_gene: TRBD1; abundance: -; j_gene: TRBJ1-2; v_gene: TRBV10-3; CDR3aa: CAISPGQYHYGYTF
d_gene: -; abundance: -; j_gene: TRBJ2-2; v_gene: TRBV12-5; CDR3aa: CASGFLQGNTGELFF
d_gene: -; abundance: -; j_gene: TRBJ2-3; v_gene: TRBV7-2; CDR3aa: CASSFEDTQYF
d_gene: TRBD1; abundance: -; j_gene: TRBJ1-4; v_gene: TRBV5-6; CDR3aa: CASSLDSGGYEKLFF
d_gene: -; abundance: once; j_gene: TRBJ1-1; v_gene: TRBV21-1; CDR3aa: CASSSEAGYAFF
d_gene: TRBD1; abundance: -; j_gene: TRBJ2-1; v_gene: TRBV3-1/TRBV3-2; CDR3aa: CASSQRTGSYNEQFF
d_gene: TRBD2; abundance: -; j_gene: TRBJ2-1; v_gene: TRBV28; CDR3aa: CASSPWGGGDHEQFF
d_gene: -; abundance: -; j_gene: TRBJ2-1; v_gene: TRBV2; CDR3aa: CASSAVQRAPYEQFF
d_gene: TRBD1; abundance: -; j_gene: TRBJ2-1; v_gene: TRBV10-1; CDR3aa: CASSPTGTGMDEQFF
d_gene: TRBD1; abundance: -; j_gene: TRBJ1-2; v_gene: TRBV7-2; CDR3aa: CASSYAGQGQGYTF
d_gene: -; abundance: -; j_gene: TRBJ1-5; v_gene: TRBV12-3/TRBV12-4; CDR3aa: CASSLRGQPQHF
d_gene: -; abundance: -; j_gene: TRBJ1-1; v_gene: TRBV7-2; CDR3aa: CASSFDQGRDTEAFF
d_gene: -; abundance: -; j_gene: TRBJ2-5; v_gene: TRBV9; CDR3aa: CASSVAGMETQYF
d_gene: -; abundance: -; j_gene: TRBJ1-2; v_gene: TRBV6-5; CDR3aa: CASRPGGEGYTF
d_gene: TRBD1; abundance: -; j_gene: TRBJ2-7; v_gene: TRBV2; CDR3aa: CASSSGQGPYEQYF
d_gene: -; abundance: -; j_gene: TRBJ2-2; v_gene: TRBV20-1; CDR3aa: CSASKPTGSVELFF
d_gene: -; abundance: -; j_gene: TRBJ1-1; v_gene: TRBV20-1; CDR3aa: CSARANTEAFF
d_gene: TRBD2; abundance: -; j_gene: TRBJ2-5; v_gene: TRBV7-2; CDR3aa: CASSTAGLAGRTQYF
d_gene: TRBD1; abundance: once; j_gene: TRBJ2-5; v_gene: TRBV6-5; CDR3aa: CASSYSGRGETQYF